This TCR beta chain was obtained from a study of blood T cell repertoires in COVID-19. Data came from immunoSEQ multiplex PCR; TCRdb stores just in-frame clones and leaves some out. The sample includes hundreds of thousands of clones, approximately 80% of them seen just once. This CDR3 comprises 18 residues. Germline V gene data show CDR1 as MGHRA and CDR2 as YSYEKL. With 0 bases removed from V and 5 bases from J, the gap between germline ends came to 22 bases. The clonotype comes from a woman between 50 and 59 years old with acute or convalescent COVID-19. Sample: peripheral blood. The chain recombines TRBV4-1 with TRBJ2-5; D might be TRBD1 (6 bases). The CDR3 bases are TGCGCCAGCAGCCAAGACGGGAAAACCTCAGGGGAAGTGGAGACCCAGTACTTC. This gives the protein CASSQDGKTSGEVETQYF.